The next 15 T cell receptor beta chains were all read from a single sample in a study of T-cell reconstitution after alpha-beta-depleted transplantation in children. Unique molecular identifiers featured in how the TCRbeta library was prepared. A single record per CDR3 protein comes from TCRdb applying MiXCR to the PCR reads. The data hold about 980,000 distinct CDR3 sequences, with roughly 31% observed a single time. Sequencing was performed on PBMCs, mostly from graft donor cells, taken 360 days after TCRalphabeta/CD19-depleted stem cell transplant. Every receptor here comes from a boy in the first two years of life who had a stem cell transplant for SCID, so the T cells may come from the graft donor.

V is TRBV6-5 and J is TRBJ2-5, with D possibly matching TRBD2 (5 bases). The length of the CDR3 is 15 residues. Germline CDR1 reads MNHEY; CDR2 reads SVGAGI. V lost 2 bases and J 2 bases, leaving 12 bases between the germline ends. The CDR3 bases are TGTGCCAGCAGTTACCTTACGGGGTTACAAGAGACCCAGTACTTC. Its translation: CASSYLTGLQETQYF.

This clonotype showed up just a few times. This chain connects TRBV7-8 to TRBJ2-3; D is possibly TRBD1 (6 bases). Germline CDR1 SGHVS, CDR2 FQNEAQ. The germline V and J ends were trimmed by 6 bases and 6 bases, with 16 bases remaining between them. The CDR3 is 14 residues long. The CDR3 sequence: CASSLQGTVDTQYF. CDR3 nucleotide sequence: TGTGCCAGCAGTTTACAGGGTACCGTCGATACGCAGTATTTT. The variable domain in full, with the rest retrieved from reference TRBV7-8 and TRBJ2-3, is GAGVSQSPRYKVAKRGQDVALRCDPISGHVSLFWYQQALGQGPEFLTYFQNEAQLDKSGLPSDRFFAERPEGSVSTLKIQRTQQEDSAVYLCASSLQGTVDTQYFGPGTRLTVL.

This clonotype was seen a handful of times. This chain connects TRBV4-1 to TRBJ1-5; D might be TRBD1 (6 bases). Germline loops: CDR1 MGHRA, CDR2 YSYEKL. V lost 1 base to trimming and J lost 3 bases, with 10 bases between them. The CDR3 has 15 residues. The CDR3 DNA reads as TGCGCCAGCAGCCAAGTGAACAGGGACAATCAGCCCCAGCATTTT. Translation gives CASSQVNRDNQPQHF.

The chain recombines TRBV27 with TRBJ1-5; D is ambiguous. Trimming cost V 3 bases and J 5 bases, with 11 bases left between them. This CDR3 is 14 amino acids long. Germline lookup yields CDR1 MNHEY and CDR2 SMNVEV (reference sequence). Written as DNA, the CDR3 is TGTGCCAGCAGTTTTTCTTCCTATGATCAGCCCCAGCATTTT. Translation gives CASSFSSYDQPQHF.

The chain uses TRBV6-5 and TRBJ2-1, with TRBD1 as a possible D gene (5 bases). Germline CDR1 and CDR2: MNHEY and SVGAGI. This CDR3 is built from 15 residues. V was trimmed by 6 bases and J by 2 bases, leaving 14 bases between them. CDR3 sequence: CASSLGVPPYNEQFF. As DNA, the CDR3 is TGTGCCAGCAGCTTAGGGGTGCCTCCCTACAATGAGCAGTTCTTC.

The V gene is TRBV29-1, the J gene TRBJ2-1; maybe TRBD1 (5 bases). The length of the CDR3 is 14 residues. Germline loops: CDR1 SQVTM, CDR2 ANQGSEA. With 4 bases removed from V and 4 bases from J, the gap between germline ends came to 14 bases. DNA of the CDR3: TGCAGCGTTGTGCGCCAGGGATTTTACAATGAGCAGTTCTTC. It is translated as CSVVRQGFYNEQFF.

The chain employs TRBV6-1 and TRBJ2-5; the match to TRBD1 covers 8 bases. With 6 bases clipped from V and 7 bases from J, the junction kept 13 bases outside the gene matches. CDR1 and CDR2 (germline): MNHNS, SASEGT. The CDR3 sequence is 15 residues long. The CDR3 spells CASRTGTGTPGTQYF. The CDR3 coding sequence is TGTGCCAGCAGGACCGGGACAGGAACACCTGGGACCCAGTACTTC.

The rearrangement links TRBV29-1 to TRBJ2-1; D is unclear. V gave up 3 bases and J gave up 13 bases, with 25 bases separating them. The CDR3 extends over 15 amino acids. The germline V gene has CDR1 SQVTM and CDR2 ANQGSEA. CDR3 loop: CSVDVSASLHRKQFF. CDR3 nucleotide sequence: TGCAGCGTTGACGTTTCCGCTTCGCTCCATCGGAAACAGTTCTTC.

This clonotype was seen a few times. This CDR3 reads CASSRGSNSKNIQYF. In DNA form, the CDR3 reads TGTGCCAGCAGTAGGGGGTCCAATTCCAAAAACATTCAGTACTTC. The chain couples TRBV6-1 to TRBJ2-4; D may be TRBD1 (6 bases). V was cut by 5 bases and J by 2 bases, with 13 bases left in between. Germline V gene data show CDR1 as MNHNS and CDR2 as SASEGT. The CDR3 runs to 15 residues.

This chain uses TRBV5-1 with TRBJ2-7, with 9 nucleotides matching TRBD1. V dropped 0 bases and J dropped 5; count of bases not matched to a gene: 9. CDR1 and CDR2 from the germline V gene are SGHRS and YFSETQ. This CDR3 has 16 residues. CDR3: CASSLAQPGQGDEQYF. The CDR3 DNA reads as TGCGCCAGCAGCTTGGCCCAACCGGGACAGGGCGACGAGCAGTACTTC.

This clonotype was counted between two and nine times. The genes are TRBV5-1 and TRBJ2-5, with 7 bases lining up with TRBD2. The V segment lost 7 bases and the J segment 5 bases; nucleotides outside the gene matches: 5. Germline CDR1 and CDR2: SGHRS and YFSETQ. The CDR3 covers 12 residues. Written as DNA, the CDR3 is TGCGCCAGCGGGAGGGTGGTGGAGACCCAGTACTTC. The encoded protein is CASGRVVETQYF.

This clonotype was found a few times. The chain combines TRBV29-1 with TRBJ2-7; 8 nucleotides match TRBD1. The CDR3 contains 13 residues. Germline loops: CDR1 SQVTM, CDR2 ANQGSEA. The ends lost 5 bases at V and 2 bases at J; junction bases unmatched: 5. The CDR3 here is CSVRTGSTYEQYF. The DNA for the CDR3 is TGCAGCGTTAGGACAGGGTCGACCTACGAGCAGTACTTC.

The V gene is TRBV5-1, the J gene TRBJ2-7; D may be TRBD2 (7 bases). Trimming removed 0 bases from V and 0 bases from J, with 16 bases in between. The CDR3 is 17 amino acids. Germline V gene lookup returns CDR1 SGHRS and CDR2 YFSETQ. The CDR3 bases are TGCGCCAGCAGCTTGGATGCGCGGGGGCTCCTCTCCTACGAGCAGTACTTC. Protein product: CASSLDARGLLSYEQYF. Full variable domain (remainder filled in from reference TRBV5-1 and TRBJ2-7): KAGVTQTPRYLIKTRGQQVTLSCSPISGHRSVSWYQQTPGQGLQFLFEYFSETQRNKGNFPGRFSGRQFSNSRSEMNVSTLELGDSALYLCASSLDARGLLSYEQYFGPGTRLTVT.

The CDR3 sequence: CAISETGSYEQYF. The CDR3 coding sequence is TGTGCCATCAGTGAGACAGGGTCCTACGAGCAGTACTTC. This chain links TRBV10-3 with TRBJ2-7; perhaps TRBD1 as D (6 bases). There are 13 residues in the CDR3. CDR1 and CDR2 (germline): ENHRY, SYGVKD. V shed 2 bases and J shed 1 base, with 6 bases lying between them.

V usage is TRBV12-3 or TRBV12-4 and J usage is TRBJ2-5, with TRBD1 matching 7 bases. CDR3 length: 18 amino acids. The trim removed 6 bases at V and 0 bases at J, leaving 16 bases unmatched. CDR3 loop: CASSSSRRLGTDQETQYF. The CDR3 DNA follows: TGTGCCAGCAGCAGTTCCCGCCGCCTGGGGACAGACCAAGAGACCCAGTACTTC.